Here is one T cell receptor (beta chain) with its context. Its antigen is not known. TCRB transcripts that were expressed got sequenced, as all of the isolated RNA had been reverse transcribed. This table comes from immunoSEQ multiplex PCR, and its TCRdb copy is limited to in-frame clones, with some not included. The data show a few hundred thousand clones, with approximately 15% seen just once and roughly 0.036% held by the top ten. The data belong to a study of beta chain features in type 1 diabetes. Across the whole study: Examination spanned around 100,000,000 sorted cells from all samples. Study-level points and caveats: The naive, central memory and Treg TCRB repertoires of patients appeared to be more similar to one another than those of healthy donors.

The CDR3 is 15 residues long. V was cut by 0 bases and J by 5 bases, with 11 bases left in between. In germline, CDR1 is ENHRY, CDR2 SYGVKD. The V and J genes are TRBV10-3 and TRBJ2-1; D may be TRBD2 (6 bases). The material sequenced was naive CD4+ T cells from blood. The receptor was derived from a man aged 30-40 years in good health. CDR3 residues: CAISESSGRNNEQFF. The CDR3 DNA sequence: TGTGCCATCAGTGAGTCAAGCGGGCGTAACAATGAGCAGTTCTTC.